This T cell receptor beta chain originates from a study of OX40 agonist ivuxolimab in advanced cancers. On the study more broadly: In three patients, partial responses were observed, one with hepatocellular carcinoma and two with cutaneous melanoma.

CDR3 size: 17 residues. Germline lookup yields CDR1 SGHDN and CDR2 FVKESK. V dropped 1 base and J dropped 1 base, with 13 bases sitting between them. Assay: immunoSEQ multiplex PCR; the TCRdb copy retains only in-frame clones and omits some. The data contain under 70,000 clones, around 85% of them singletons. V and J are TRBV14 and TRBJ2-2; TRBD2 is a possible D gene (6 bases). This TCR was sampled from an adult with an advanced solid tumor such as melanoma, head and neck, liver or kidney cancer. Sample: CD4+ or CD8+ T cells sorted from blood, taken in a trial of the OX40 agonist ivuxolimab. CDR3 DNA sequence: TGTGCCAGCAGCCAAGCTGCGGGACCAATGAACACCGGGGAGCTGTTTTTT. Its protein product is CASSQAAGPMNTGELFF.